This entry lists 24 T cell receptor beta chains sequenced from one sample in a study of T cell responses to AZD1222 COVID-19 vaccine. TCRdb keeps only in-frame clones here, not all; method: immunoSEQ multiplex PCR. Of about 100,000 clones detected, 70% to 90% appear once; the ten largest clones hold 4% to 5%. The sequencing here drew on peripheral blood, taken on day 0 of MenACWY control vaccination. The receptors were gathered from an adult in good health.

The chain recombines TRBV9 with TRBJ2-1, with 10 bases matching TRBD2. The V gene's germline CDR1 is SGDLS and CDR2 YYNGEE. The CDR3 runs 17 residues. Trimming at V came to 0 bases and at J to 2 bases, leaving 5 bases not matched to a gene. CDR3 residues: CASSVGLAGPPYNEQFF. CDR3 DNA sequence: TGTGCCAGCAGCGTAGGACTAGCGGGCCCTCCCTACAATGAGCAGTTCTTC.

With respect to this clone: The germline gene is not matched at one end of the junction; a read error may be the cause. The V gene is TRBV5-5, the J gene TRBJ1-2; 9 nucleotides match TRBD1. The CDR3 consists of 16 residues. Looked up from germline, CDR1 is SGHKS and CDR2 is YYEKEE (reference sequence). As DNA, the CDR3 is TGTGCCAGCAGCTCCGGACAGGGTTACGGGACAGGGTTTTTCTCCTTC. This sequence encodes CASSSGQGYGTGFFSF.

This chain links TRBV2 with TRBJ1-2; D uncertain. The CDR3 runs 14 residues. V shed 5 bases and J shed 1 base, with 11 bases lying between them. Germline CDR1 and CDR2: SNHLY and FYNNEI. Here the CDR3 reads CASSKGQVNYGYTF. The CDR3 bases are TGTGCCAGCAGTAAGGGCCAGGTTAACTATGGCTACACCTTC.

The CDR3, as DNA: TGTGCCAGCTCCCCCGGGACAGTGAACTATGGCTACACCTTC. It specifies CASSPGTVNYGYTF. The chain combines TRBV18 with TRBJ1-2; 7 positions match TRBD1. The CDR3 length is 14 residues. CDR1 and CDR2 (germline): KGHSH, LQKENI. With 6 bases clipped from V and 2 bases from J, the junction kept 6 bases outside the gene matches.

CDR3: CASTEAGITYEQYF. As DNA, the CDR3 is TGCGCCAGCACCGAAGCGGGGATTACCTACGAGCAGTACTTC. This rearrangement joins TRBV5-1 to TRBJ2-7, with 7 positions matching TRBD2. J was trimmed by 2 bases and V by 6 bases; bases with no gene match: 8. Germline lookup yields CDR1 SGHRS and CDR2 YFSETQ. The CDR3 consists of 14 residues. The entire variable domain, with the rest obtained from reference TRBV5-1 and TRBJ2-7, is as follows: KAGVTQTPRYLIKTRGQQVTLSCSPISGHRSVSWYQQTPGQGLQFLFEYFSETQRNKGNFPGRFSGRQFSNSRSEMNVSTLELGDSALYLCASTEAGITYEQYFGPGTRLTVT.

The chain joins TRBV30 to TRBJ1-2, with 7 bases lining up with TRBD1. The germline gives CDR1 GTSNPN, CDR2 SVGIG (reference sequence). The ends lost 3 bases at V and 7 bases at J; junction bases unmatched: 11. The CDR3 length is 14 residues. The CDR3 loop is CAWSLPQGGLGYTF. In DNA form, the CDR3 reads TGTGCCTGGAGCCTACCTCAGGGGGGGCTTGGCTACACCTTC.

This clone was picked up a small number of times. DNA of the CDR3: TGTGCCAGTAGTATTCAAGGGGGCAGCTATAATTCACCCCTCCACTTT. This sequence encodes CASSIQGGSYNSPLHF. The chain recombines TRBV19 with TRBJ1-6; 7 bases fit TRBD1. J gave up 3 bases and V 3 bases, and 5 bases lay outside the gene matches. The CDR3 runs to 16 residues. Germline values: CDR1 LNHDA, CDR2 SQIVND (reference sequence). Variable domain in full (rest from reference TRBV19 and TRBJ1-6): DGGITQSPKYLFRKEGQNVTLSCEQNLNHDAMYWYRQDPGQGLRLIYYSQIVNDFQKGDIAEGYSVSREKKESFPLTVTSAQKNPTAFYLCASSIQGGSYNSPLHFGNGTRLTVT.

This clone was observed a handful of times. This sequence joins TRBV11-3 and TRBJ2-1; D assignment may be TRBD1 or TRBD2 (5 bases each). Germline loops: CDR1 SGHNT, CDR2 YENEEA. V was cut by 4 bases and J by 9 bases, with 13 bases left in between. This CDR3 is built from 13 residues. CDR3 coding DNA: TGTGCCAGCAGCTCCCCCGGGACCCCTGAGCAGTTCTTC. Translated, it gives CASSSPGTPEQFF.

This clone was observed a single time. This chain connects TRBV4-2 to TRBJ1-2, with D maybe TRBD1 (5 bases). The CDR3 has 13 amino acids. The V gene's germline CDR1 is LGHNA and CDR2 YNFKEQ. The V gene lost 2 bases and the J gene lost 7 bases, with 11 bases spanning the gap. This CDR3 reads CASSQTQGAGYTF. The CDR3 DNA follows: TGTGCCAGCAGCCAAACCCAAGGGGCTGGCTACACCTTC.

V gene TRBV5-1 combines with J gene TRBJ1-2, with a tentative D call TRBD1 (6 bases). The germline V gene has CDR1 SGHRS and CDR2 YFSETQ. The CDR3 runs 14 residues. V lost 0 bases and J 4 bases, leaving 10 bases between the germline ends. The chain's CDR3 is CASSLGEGGYGYTF. The CDR3 nucleotides read TGCGCCAGCAGCTTGGGAGAGGGGGGCTATGGCTACACCTTC.

The gene calls are TRBV5-4 and TRBJ2-1; the D is unclear. Germline CDR1 SGHNT, CDR2 YYREEE (reference sequence). V was pared by 4 bases and J by 7 bases, with 12 bases between. CDR3 length equals 13 residues. CDR3 in DNA: TGTGCCAGCAGCCTCGCGCGACCGAATGAGCAGTTCTTC. Encoded protein: CASSLARPNEQFF.

The chain is built from TRBV27 and TRBJ2-7, with D perhaps being TRBD1 or TRBD2 (6 bases each). The CDR3 has 19 amino acids. Germline CDR1 is MNHEY and CDR2 is SMNVEV (reference sequence). V gave up 1 base and J gave up 2 bases, with 24 bases separating them. CDR3 region: CASSLLTTGSGGPTYEQYF. CDR3 nucleotides: TGTGCCAGCAGTTTATTAACGACCGGGTCCGGGGGCCCTACCTACGAGCAGTACTTC.

V usage is TRBV27 and J usage is TRBJ1-4; no definite D call. CDR1 and CDR2 (germline): MNHEY, SMNVEV (reference sequence). This CDR3 comprises 12 residues. V was shortened by 6 bases and J by 8 bases, with 10 bases between the two germline ends. The CDR3 protein is CASRDGGEKLFF. The CDR3 DNA is TGTGCCAGCAGGGACGGAGGGGAAAAACTGTTTTTT.

The gene calls are TRBV15 and TRBJ2-7; 8 bases agree with TRBD1. Unmatched junction bases numbered 8, after V lost 5 bases and J lost 5 bases. The germline V gene has CDR1 LNHNV and CDR2 YYDKDF (reference sequence). The length of the CDR3 is 14 residues. The CDR3 loop reads CATSFRDRWDEQYF. CDR3 nucleotide sequence: TGTGCCACCAGCTTCCGGGACAGGTGGGACGAGCAGTACTTC.

The chain combines TRBV4-3 with TRBJ2-2; TRBD2 agrees at 8 bases. Looked up from germline, CDR1 is LGHNA and CDR2 is YSLEER. V was pared by 0 bases and J by 6 bases, with 6 bases of the junction left unmatched. The CDR3 consists of 16 residues. CDR3 bases: TGCGCCAGCAGCCAAGACGCGGGGGGCGGGGCCGGGGAGCTGTTTTTT. Residues: CASSQDAGGGAGELFF.

The rearrangement links TRBV4-1 to TRBJ1-1; unclear D gene. In germline, CDR1 is MGHRA, CDR2 YSYEKL. CDR3 size: 11 residues. With 3 bases removed from V and 7 bases from J, the gap between germline ends came to 6 bases. The CDR3 DNA reads TGCGCCAGCAGCCATACAGATGAAGCTTTCTTT. Translated: CASSHTDEAFF.

V usage is TRBV19 and J usage is TRBJ2-2; 7 bases match TRBD1. The CDR3 has 14 residues. Germline V gene lookup returns CDR1 LNHDA and CDR2 SQIVND (reference sequence). V trimming: 7 bases; J trimming: 1 base; junction bases outside the gene matches: 3. CDR3 DNA sequence: TGTGCCAGTAAGTGGACAGGGAACACCGGGGAGCTGTTTTTT. As protein: CASKWTGNTGELFF.

The V call is TRBV30, the J call TRBJ2-3; D is perhaps TRBD1 (6 bases). CDR1 and CDR2 from the germline V gene are GTSNPN and SVGIG (reference sequence). This CDR3 is built from 13 residues. V was trimmed by 2 bases and J by 5 bases, leaving 11 bases between them. The CDR3 bases are TGTGCCTGGAGTAGGGTAGGGGGAGATACGCAGTATTTT. It encodes CAWSRVGGDTQYF.

The rearrangement uses TRBV5-4 and TRBJ1-6, with D possibly matching TRBD1 (5 bases). V gave up 4 bases and J gave up 5 bases, with 13 bases separating them. Germline V gene data show CDR1 as SGHNT and CDR2 as YYREEE (reference sequence). The CDR3 spans 15 residues. The CDR3 spells CASSPGTVDNSPLHF. Written as DNA, the CDR3 is TGTGCCAGCAGCCCAGGGACGGTCGATAATTCACCCCTCCACTTT.

The chain employs TRBV4-1 and TRBJ2-3; TRBD2 might be the D (7 bases). Between the trimmed V and J ends, which lost 4 bases and 2 bases, there was a span of 13 bases. Germline V gene sequence: CDR1 MGHRA, CDR2 YSYEKL. This CDR3 is 15 amino acids long. The CDR3 sequence: CASSRVRGATDTQYF. In nucleotides, the CDR3 is TGCGCCAGCAGCCGGGTTCGGGGGGCCACAGATACGCAGTATTTT.

The chain uses TRBV6-6 and TRBJ1-6; D is possibly TRBD1 (6 bases). V lost 7 bases, J lost 7 bases, and 11 bases lay in between. This CDR3 spans 13 amino acids. Germline values: CDR1 MNHNY, CDR2 SVGAGI (reference sequence). In DNA, the CDR3 is TGTGCCAGCACCCCGGGGGCGAATTCACCCCTCCACTTT. Its protein product is CASTPGANSPLHF.

The rearrangement uses TRBV6-5 and TRBJ2-3, with TRBD1 matching over 7 bases. Trimming cost V 2 bases and J 0 bases; bases outside gene matches: 5. From germline, CDR1 is MNHEY and CDR2 SVGAGI. The CDR3 totals 16 residues. The CDR3 is CASSYQGGSSTDTQYF. Here the CDR3 DNA reads TGTGCCAGCAGTTACCAAGGGGGCTCTAGCACAGATACGCAGTATTTT.

The gene calls are TRBV28 and TRBJ2-3; 9 bases are a match to TRBD2. V was pared by 5 bases and J by 1 base, with 4 bases of the junction left unmatched. Germline loops: CDR1 MDHEN, CDR2 SYDVKM. There are 15 residues in the CDR3. The DNA for the CDR3 is TGTGCCAGCAGTCCAAGACTAGCGGGCACAGATACGCAGTATTTT. It yields the protein CASSPRLAGTDTQYF.

The chain recombines TRBV5-1 with TRBJ2-7; no firm D call. V was clipped by 2 bases and J by 7 bases, with 7 bases between them. The CDR3 spans 11 residues. Germline V gives CDR1 SGHRS, CDR2 YFSETQ. The CDR3 nucleotides read TGCGCCAGCAGCTTATTGGAAGAGCAGTACTTC. Translation gives CASSLLEEQYF.